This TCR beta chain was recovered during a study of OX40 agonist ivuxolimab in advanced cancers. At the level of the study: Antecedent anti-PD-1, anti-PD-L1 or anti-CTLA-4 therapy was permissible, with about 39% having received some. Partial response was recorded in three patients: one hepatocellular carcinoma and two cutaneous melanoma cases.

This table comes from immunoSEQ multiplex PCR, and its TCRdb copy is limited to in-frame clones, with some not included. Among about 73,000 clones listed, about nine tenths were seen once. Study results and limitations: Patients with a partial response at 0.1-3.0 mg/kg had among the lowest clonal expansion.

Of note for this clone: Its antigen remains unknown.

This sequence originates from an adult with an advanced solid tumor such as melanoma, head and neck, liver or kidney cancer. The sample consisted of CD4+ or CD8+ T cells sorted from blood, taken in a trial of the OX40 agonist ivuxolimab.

The CDR3 is CASSLMGSLSNQPQHF. As DNA, the CDR3 is TGTGCCAGCAGCTTAATGGGCAGCCTTAGCAATCAGCCCCAGCATTTT. This chain connects TRBV7-2 to TRBJ1-5; D is ambiguous. V was pared by 2 bases and J by 0 bases, with 11 bases between. From germline, CDR1 is SGHTA and CDR2 FQGNSA. CDR3 length: 16 amino acids.